The 21 T cell receptor beta chains presented below share a single source sample, sequenced in a study of molecular identifiers for immune sequencing clone quantification. TCRdb reanalysed the PCR reads using MiXCR and keeps one entry per CDR3 protein. The table includes about half a million distinct CDR3 sequences, around a fifth detected once. The specimen was naive CD8+ T cells from blood, with Jurkat cell RNA spiked in. Subset: FACS-sorted CD8+CD4-CCR7+CD45RA+ naive T cells. Receptors were obtained from a human donor in good health. Some libraries in this study had Jurkat cell RNA spiked in.

This clonotype has a count of ten or more. The chain employs TRBV6-6 and TRBJ2-5, with D unclear. This CDR3 is built from 12 residues. Deletions cut 2 bases from V and 3 bases from J, with 4 bases between. Germline V gene sequence: CDR1 MNHNY, CDR2 SVGAGI (reference sequence). CDR3 amino acids: CASSYVKETQYF. CDR3 bases: TGTGCCAGCAGTTACGTGAAAGAGACCCAGTACTTC.

The rearrangement links TRBV27 to TRBJ2-7; D perhaps matches TRBD2 (5 bases). Germline V CDR1 and CDR2: MNHEY, SMNVEV (reference sequence). There are 14 residues in the CDR3. V shed 5 bases and J shed 7 bases, with 18 bases lying between them. The CDR3 DNA is TGTGCCAGCAGTCCTCGACTGGCCGGCGGGGAGCAGTACTTC. It specifies CASSPRLAGGEQYF.

A note on this clonotype: Given a much more abundant clone one base away, this may be a read error. V is TRBV6-5 and J is TRBJ1-4; possibly TRBD1 for D (6 bases). Germline CDR1 is MNHEY and CDR2 is SVGAGI. This CDR3 has 16 amino acids. This chain's CDR3 is CASRTFTGTTNEQLFF. CDR3 coding DNA: TGTGCCAGCAGAACCTTCACCGGGACAACTAATGAACAACTGTTTTTT.

The rearrangement links TRBV28 to TRBJ2-4; possibly TRBD1 for D (6 bases). V shed 7 bases and J shed 0 bases, with 13 bases lying between them. Germline V lookup: CDR1 MDHEN, CDR2 SYDVKM. There are 15 residues in the CDR3. The CDR3 loop reads CASTVPGEAKNIQYF. DNA for the CDR3: TGTGCCAGCACCGTTCCAGGGGAAGCCAAAAACATTCAGTACTTC.

This chain joins TRBV4-1 and TRBJ1-6; D remains ambiguous. The CDR3 spans 17 residues. The V and J ends lost 0 bases and 9 bases respectively, with 18 bases between them. Per the germline V gene, CDR1 is MGHRA and CDR2 is YSYEKL. CDR3 sequence reads: CASSQDPGKGFISPLHF. In nucleotides, the CDR3 is TGCGCCAGCAGCCAAGATCCCGGTAAAGGGTTCATTTCACCCCTCCACTTT.

About this clonotype itself: One base away lies a much larger clone, so this may be a sequencing read error. This chain joins TRBV3-1 and TRBJ2-5; D is perhaps TRBD2 (5 bases). Trimming took off 1 base at V and 1 base at J, with 13 bases between the two ends. CDR1 is LGHDT, CDR2 YNNKEL, per germline (reference sequence). The CDR3 length is 16 residues. The CDR3 reads CASSQGRRPPQETQYF. The CDR3 coding sequence is TGTGCCAGCAGCCAAGGACGGAGGCCCCCCCAAGAGACCCAGTACTTC.

V and J are TRBV5-1 and TRBJ2-5; D call uncertain. The CDR3 is 16 amino acids. CDR1 and CDR2 (germline): SGHRS, YFSETQ. Trimming took 0 bases from V and 1 from J, leaving 13 bases between them. The DNA of the CDR3 is TGCGCCAGCAGCTTGGAATTGTCAGGTATCCAAGAGACCCAGTACTTC. It codes for CASSLELSGIQETQYF.

The chain is built from TRBV20-1 and TRBJ2-3; D is perhaps TRBD2 (6 bases). The CDR3 has 17 residues. CDR1 and CDR2 from the germline V gene are DFQATT and SNEGSKA (reference sequence). Trimming removed 0 bases at V and 3 bases at J, with 19 bases between. Here the CDR3 reads CSARDFGLGGTTDTQYF. DNA for the CDR3: TGCAGTGCTAGAGATTTCGGGCTTGGGGGGACTACAGATACGCAGTATTTT.

At least ten counts were recorded for this clonotype. This chain uses TRBV24-1 with TRBJ2-3; D might be TRBD1 or TRBD2, each matching 5 bases. V shed 2 bases and J shed 2 bases, with 10 bases lying between them. This CDR3 spans 15 amino acids. The germline gives CDR1 KGHDR, CDR2 SFDVKD. The CDR3 spells CATSDSGTPTDTQYF. As DNA, the CDR3 is TGTGCCACCAGTGATTCCGGGACCCCCACAGATACGCAGTATTTT.

This clonotype appeared many times. The chain uses TRBV30 and TRBJ2-2; D not certain. Trimming cost V 1 base and J 5 bases, with 2 bases left between them. The CDR3 runs 11 residues. Germline assignment: CDR1 GTSNPN and CDR2 SVGIG (reference sequence). The CDR3 here is CAWSATGELFF. CDR3 sequence (DNA): TGTGCCTGGAGTGCGACCGGGGAGCTGTTTTTT.

Points on this clonotype: This may arise from a read error, as a much more abundant clone is one base away. The chain combines TRBV30 with TRBJ2-1, with no clear D. The DNA end lines up better with TRBJ2-7; the J call may be wrong. This CDR3 comprises 10 residues. Germline V gene data show CDR1 as GTSNPN and CDR2 as SVGIG (reference sequence). CDR3 in DNA: TGTGCCTGGAGGAGGAATGAGCAGTACTTC. Translation: CAWRRNEQYF.

This clonotype was counted many times. J is TRBJ2-3 and V is TRBV7-6; D might be TRBD2 (6 bases). This CDR3 has 13 amino acids. V lost 5 bases, J lost 3 bases, and 9 bases lay in between. The germline CDR1 and CDR2 sequences are SGHVS and FNYEAQ. CDR3 amino acids: CASSRDLTDTQYF. The CDR3 DNA follows: TGTGCCAGCAGCAGGGACTTAACAGATACGCAGTATTTT.

This clonotype has a handful of counts. The J gene is TRBJ2-7, the V gene TRBV7-8, with 7 bases that match TRBD1. Trimming at V came to 4 bases and at J to 2 bases, leaving 8 bases not matched to a gene. This CDR3 comprises 15 residues. Germline V gene data show CDR1 as SGHVS and CDR2 as FQNEAQ. The CDR3 region has the DNA TGTGCCAGCAGCTCGAGTGGACAGGAGACCTACGAGCAGTACTTC. Its protein product is CASSSSGQETYEQYF.

On this clonotype: Possible read error: a much larger clone is one base away. The chain recombines TRBV10-2 with TRBJ1-1; no clear D gene. The CDR3 length is 13 residues. The germline V gene has CDR1 WSHSY and CDR2 SAAADI. CDR3 loop: CASSESRTTEASF. The CDR3, as DNA: TGCGCCAGCAGTGAGTCGAGGACCACTGAAGCTTCCTTT.

This clonotype came up many times. The chain links TRBV6-6 to TRBJ2-5; 14 bases are shared with TRBD2. Trimming cost V 5 bases and J 1 base; bases outside gene matches: 3. The germline V gene encodes CDR1 MNHNY and CDR2 SVGAGI (reference sequence). The CDR3 runs to 16 residues. The CDR3 nucleotides read TGTGCCAGCAGTCGGACTAGCGGGGGGCCCCAAGAGACCCAGTACTTC. Its protein is CASSRTSGGPQETQYF.

In its sample, this clonotype was seen a few times. The V call is TRBV27, the J call TRBJ1-1; D is undetermined. V lost 0 bases and J lost 4, with 18 bases in between. Per the germline V gene, CDR1 is MNHEY and CDR2 is SMNVEV (reference sequence). CDR3 length: 17 residues. This CDR3 is CASSLSAGMGWGTEAFF. Written as DNA, the CDR3 is TGTGCCAGCAGTTTATCGGCCGGGATGGGTTGGGGCACTGAAGCTTTCTTT.

The table lists this clonotype with many counts. The CDR3 DNA reads as TGTGCCATCAAAGATGACGGGTTCGATGACGAGCAGTACTTC. Its translation is CAIKDDGFDDEQYF. The J gene is TRBJ2-7, the V gene TRBV10-3; no reliable D call. The CDR3 extends over 14 amino acids. Germline V gene sequence: CDR1 ENHRY, CDR2 SYGVKD. The V end lost 7 bases, the J end lost 5 bases, and 18 bases lay between the germline ends.

This clonotype has a count of ten or more. The chain joins TRBV6-1 to TRBJ1-1, with D uncertain. V was trimmed by 2 bases and J by 7 bases, leaving 8 bases between them. Germline V gives CDR1 MNHNS, CDR2 SASEGT. The length of the CDR3 is 12 residues. In nucleotides, the CDR3 is TGTGCCAGCAGTGAAACGGCGGTTGAAGCTTTCTTT. Its protein is CASSETAVEAFF.

For this clonotype: One end of the junction is discordant with germline, which a read error may explain. The J gene is TRBJ2-7, the V gene TRBV7-6; TRBD2 agrees at 14 bases. CDR3 length: 15 residues. The germline V gene has CDR1 SGHVS and CDR2 FNYEAQ. CDR3 residues: CANSPGLAGVYEQYF. For the CDR3, the DNA is TGTGCCAACAGCCCGGGACTAGCGGGAGTTTACGAGCAGTACTTC. Variable domain in full (rest from reference TRBV7-6 and TRBJ2-7): GAGVSQSPRYKVTKRGQDVALRCDPISGHVSLYWYRQALGQGPEFLTYFNYEAQQDKSGLPNDRFSAERPEGSISTLTIQRTEQRDSAMYRCANSPGLAGVYEQYFGPGTRLTVT.

In this sample, this clonotype turned up many times. The genes are TRBV7-2 and TRBJ2-3, with a tentative D call TRBD2 (5 bases). Germline V gives CDR1 SGHTA, CDR2 FQGNSA. The V and J ends lost 1 base and 6 bases respectively, with 8 bases between them. The CDR3 has 13 residues. The CDR3 coding sequence is TGTGCCAGCAGCTTAGGGGGAGAGGATACGCAGTATTTT. As protein: CASSLGGEDTQYF.

The chain joins TRBV27 to TRBJ1-1; no definite D call. The germline CDR1 and CDR2 sequences are MNHEY and SMNVEV (reference sequence). Trimming took off 4 bases at V and 5 bases at J, with 11 bases between the two ends. The CDR3 is 13 amino acids. CDR3 loop: CASSSVGETEAFF. The CDR3 DNA reads TGTGCCAGCAGTTCTGTTGGGGAGACTGAAGCTTTCTTT.